A selection of T cell receptor beta chains follows, all from one sample in a study of OX40 agonist ivuxolimab in advanced cancers. Only in-frame clones appear in the TCRdb table, and some are missing; sequencing was by immunoSEQ multiplex PCR. The repertoire consists of tens of thousands of clones, with 80% to 85% occurring once and the leading ten covering 4.5% to 5.5%. The starting material was CD4+ or CD8+ T cells sorted from blood, obtained in a trial of the OX40 agonist ivuxolimab. The receptor source for this set is an adult with an advanced solid tumor such as melanoma, head and neck, liver or kidney cancer. CDR3s include the opening cysteine and the closing phenylalanine or tryptophan. A D gene is named only where the DNA matches it firmly. The size field is filled for only some rows; it gives once, few, many or a size class.

j_call clone_size v_call d_call cdr3_aa cdr3_nt
TRBJ1-6 few TRBV2 - CASRGWTVDSPLHF TGTGCCAGCCGGGGGTGGACAGTCGATTCACCCCTCCACTTT
TRBJ2-3 - TRBV7-9 TRBD2 CASSRTSGRSDTQYF TGTGCCAGCAGCCGAACTAGCGGGAGGTCAGATACGCAGTATTTT
TRBJ2-1 - TRBV7-3 TRBD2 CASSLIAGEAGEQFF TGTGCCAGCAGCCTAATAGCGGGAGAAGCTGGAGAGCAGTTCTTC
TRBJ2-7 few TRBV5-1 - CASSLELETYEQYF TGCGCCAGCAGCTTGGAGCTGGAAACCTACGAGCAGTACTTC
TRBJ2-1 - TRBV27 TRBD1 CASSRQGLYNEQFF TGTGCCAGCAGCCGACAGGGTCTCTACAATGAGCAGTTCTTC
TRBJ2-5 - TRBV2 - CASSEGEHQETQYF TGTGCCAGCAGTGAAGGGGAGCACCAAGAGACCCAGTACTTC
TRBJ1-3 - TRBV7-8 - CASSLGNSRVPSSGNTIYF TGTGCCAGCAGCTTAGGGAATAGTCGGGTTCCGAGCTCTGGAAACACCATATATTTT
TRBJ2-1 once TRBV27 - CASNRAVGRNEQFF TGTGCCAGCAATAGGGCGGTAGGACGCAATGAGCAGTTCTTC
TRBJ2-7 - TRBV28 TRBD1 CASSTTPGTGDHYEQYF TGTGCCAGCAGTACCACCCCCGGGACAGGGGACCACTACGAGCAGTACTTC
TRBJ2-7 - TRBV29-1 TRBD2 CSVIQLAGIHEQYF TGCAGCGTGATACAGTTAGCGGGAATCCACGAGCAGTACTTC
TRBJ2-3 once TRBV25-1 TRBD2 CASSDISGRASDTQYF TGTGCCAGCAGTGATATTAGCGGGAGGGCTTCAGATACGCAGTATTTT
TRBJ2-6 - TRBV7-6 - CASSSGLTAGANVLTF TGTGCCAGCAGCTCCGGACTTACCGCTGGGGCCAACGTCCTGACTTTC
TRBJ2-7 - TRBV27 TRBD1 CASSEDRVGDEQYF TGTGCCAGCAGCGAAGACAGGGTGGGCGACGAGCAGTACTTC
TRBJ2-2 few TRBV4-2 - CASSQAGVAGELFF TGTGCCAGCAGCCAAGCGGGAGTGGCCGGGGAGCTGTTTTTT
TRBJ1-1 - TRBV6-5 - CASSGRVATNTEAFF TGTGCCAGCAGTGGGCGTGTAGCGACGAACACTGAAGCTTTCTTT